The present T cell receptor beta chain was sequenced within a study of cytomegalovirus exposure and HLA in healthy donors. Findings of the study overall: The authors later linked a missense DCLRE1C variant to TCR beta V- and J-gene trimming.

Trimming removed 0 bases at V and 1 base at J, with 6 bases between. CDR3 length: 14 amino acids. The germline CDR1 and CDR2 sequences are MNHEY and SVGAGI. A multiplex PCR was run with 60 Vbeta primers and 13 Jbeta primers. The repertoire was sequenced with immunoSEQ multiplex PCR; TCRdb's copy has only in-frame clones and lacks some. This sample has 190,000 or so clones, with 75% to 85% found just once. As for this clone: Its antigen remains unknown.

The specimen sequenced was PBMCs. The chain carries TRBV6-5 and TRBJ1-1; no clear D gene. The sequence was collected from a girl aged 10 to 17 in good health and CMV-seropositive. CDR3 in DNA: TGTGCCAGCAGTTACTCTAGCGCGAACACTGAAGCTTTCTTT. This codes for CASSYSSANTEAFF.